This TCR beta chain originates from a study of CD8 T cells in ankylosing spondylitis. Study-level results: Within matched ankylosing spondylitis synovial fluid, disease-linked clones were reportedly significantly enriched. Peripheral blood held disease-linked clones only at relatively low frequency, and these were CD8+. Seemingly distinctive of ankylosing spondylitis blood was a TCR beta motif formed by eight highly homologous variants.

Scientists made TCR beta libraries using quantitative 5'-RACE with molecular barcodes. TCRdb ran MiXCR on the 5' RACE reads and lists one entry per CDR3 protein. Here the sample spans about 540,000 distinct CDR3 sequences, about 12% being singletons. In this sample, this clonotype turned up a few times. Its antigen is currently unknown. This receptor was taken from a male donor with ankylosing spondylitis. Sequencing was done on a sample of blood, either unsorted or a sorted T cell fraction (not recorded which).

This chain's CDR3 is CASSLWGPGVVQYF. CDR3 sequence (DNA): TGTGCCAGCAGCTTATGGGGGCCGGGAGTAGTTCAGTACTTC. The V call is TRBV7-2, the J call TRBJ2-4; D tentatively reads TRBD1 or TRBD2 (6 bases each). The V gene's germline CDR1 is SGHTA and CDR2 FQGNSA. Trimming stripped 2 bases from V and 11 bases from J, with 16 bases between. The CDR3 covers 14 residues. Supplemented by reference TRBV7-2 and TRBJ2-4, the full variable domain reads GAGVSQSPSNKVTEKGKDVELRCDPISGHTALYWYRQSLGQGLEFLIYFQGNSAPDKSGLPSDRFSAERTGGSVSTLTIQRTQQEDSAVYLCASSLWGPGVVQYFGAGTRLSVL.